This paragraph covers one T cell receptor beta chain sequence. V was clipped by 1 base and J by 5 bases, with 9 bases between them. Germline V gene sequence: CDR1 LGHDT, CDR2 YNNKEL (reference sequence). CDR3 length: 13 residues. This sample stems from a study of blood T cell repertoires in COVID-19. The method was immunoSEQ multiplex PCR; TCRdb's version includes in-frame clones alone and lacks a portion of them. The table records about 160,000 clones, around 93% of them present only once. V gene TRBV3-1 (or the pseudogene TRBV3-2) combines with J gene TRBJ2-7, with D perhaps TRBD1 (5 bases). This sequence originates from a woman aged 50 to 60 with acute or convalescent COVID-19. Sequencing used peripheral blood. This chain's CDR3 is CASSQAGADEQYF. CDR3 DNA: TGTGCCAGCAGCCAAGCTGGGGCGGACGAGCAGTACTTC.